These 15 T cell receptor beta chains share one sample of origin, sequenced in a study of T cells in localized non-small cell lung cancer. TCRdb's copy holds only in-frame clones and misses some; the assay was immunoSEQ multiplex PCR. Counted here are some 39,000 clones, about nine tenths occurring once; the ten biggest clones make up around 5.8%. Source: peripheral blood mononuclear cells, taken before any cancer treatment. All receptors come from a male donor older than 55 with stage II lung adenocarcinoma.

V and J are TRBV28 and TRBJ2-7, with a tentative D call TRBD2 (5 bases). V dropped 6 bases and J dropped 3 bases, with 12 bases sitting between them. The germline V gene encodes CDR1 MDHEN and CDR2 SYDVKM. The CDR3 totals 13 residues. This chain's CDR3 is CASRPLDYYEQYF. The CDR3 DNA follows: TGTGCCAGCAGACCATTAGACTACTACGAGCAGTACTTC. Full variable domain (rest looked up from reference TRBV28 and TRBJ2-7): DVKVTQSSRYLVKRTGEKVFLECVQDMDHENMFWYRQDPGLGLRLIYFSYDVKMKEKGDIPEGYSVSREKKERFSLILESASTNQTSMYLCASRPLDYYEQYFGPGTRLTVT.

This clone was found once. The chain employs TRBV18 and TRBJ1-2, with D unresolved. The germline V gene has CDR1 KGHSH and CDR2 LQKENI. V was trimmed by 2 bases and J by 1 base, leaving 11 bases between them. This CDR3 region has 15 residues. The DNA of the CDR3 is TGTGCCAGCTCACCATCATTACCCAATAACTATGGCTACACCTTC. Amino acids: CASSPSLPNNYGYTF.

The chain carries TRBV14 and TRBJ1-4; D is uncertain. Trimming removed 4 bases at V and 10 bases at J, with 19 bases between. The CDR3 extends over 15 amino acids. The germline V gene encodes CDR1 SGHDN and CDR2 FVKESK. CDR3 protein: CASSPGPFQGGKLFF. In DNA, the CDR3 is TGTGCCAGCAGCCCAGGACCGTTCCAAGGAGGAAAACTGTTTTTT.

V usage is TRBV4-1 and J usage is TRBJ1-3; unclear D gene. The CDR3 contains 15 residues. CDR1 is MGHRA, CDR2 YSYEKL, per germline. Trimming stripped 4 bases from V and 0 bases from J, with 10 bases between. The CDR3 region is CASSPQAGSGNTIYF. DNA for the CDR3: TGCGCCAGCAGCCCGCAGGCCGGCTCTGGAAACACCATATATTTT.

The rearrangement uses TRBV7-9 and TRBJ2-7; 10 bases fit TRBD1. CDR3 size: 14 residues. The J segment lost 4 bases and the V segment lost 5 bases, leaving 5 bases of the junction unmatched. CDR1 and CDR2 from the germline V gene are SEHNR and FQNEAQ (reference sequence). CDR3 protein: CASSIPGQGYEQYF. The CDR3 DNA sequence: TGTGCCAGCAGCATCCCGGGACAGGGGTACGAGCAGTACTTC.

The DNA for the CDR3 is TGCAGCGTTCTCGACAGCCAGGGAGACGAAAAACTGTTTTTT. Protein product: CSVLDSQGDEKLFF. V and J are TRBV29-1 and TRBJ1-4; perhaps TRBD1 as D (5 bases). Trimming stripped 5 bases from V and 8 bases from J, with 18 bases between. CDR1 and CDR2 from the germline V gene are SQVTM and ANQGSEA. The CDR3 is 14 residues long.

V gene TRBV5-1 combines with J gene TRBJ2-7; no reliable D call. The CDR3 covers 14 residues. Germline V gene data show CDR1 as SGHRS and CDR2 as YFSETQ. Trimming took off 2 bases at V and 0 bases at J, with 9 bases between the two ends. CDR3 coding DNA: TGCGCCAGCAGCTTAGACAACCCCTCCTACGAGCAGTACTTC. Translating gives CASSLDNPSYEQYF.

V gene TRBV19 combines with J gene TRBJ1-4; 9 nucleotides match TRBD1. V was pared by 5 bases and J by 4 bases, with 17 bases of the junction left unmatched. There are 19 residues in the CDR3. Germline CDR1 and CDR2: LNHDA and SQIVND (reference sequence). The CDR3 region is CASSSRPGTGQGVNEKLFF. The CDR3 DNA follows: TGTGCCAGTAGTTCCCGTCCCGGGACAGGGCAGGGGGTTAATGAAAAACTGTTTTTT.

This sequence joins TRBV9 and TRBJ2-7, with D maybe TRBD2 (6 bases). CDR1 is SGDLS and CDR2 is YYNGEE in the germline V gene. V was pared by 0 bases and J by 3 bases, with 10 bases between. The CDR3 extends over 14 amino acids. The CDR3 DNA reads as TGTGCCAGCAGCGTAGGGGCCGGGAGCTACGAGCAGTACTTC. This encodes CASSVGAGSYEQYF.

In DNA, the CDR3 is TGTGCCAGCAGCCGGGACTTTTCCTACGAGCAGTACTTC. The encoded protein is CASSRDFSYEQYF. V usage is TRBV5-4 and J usage is TRBJ2-7; D may be TRBD2 (6 bases). V dropped 4 bases and J dropped 1 base, with 9 bases sitting between them. Germline CDR1 and CDR2: SGHNT and YYREEE (reference sequence). The CDR3 consists of 13 residues.

In this sample, this clone turned up a few times. The rearrangement uses TRBV2 and TRBJ1-2; D is perhaps TRBD1 (5 bases). This CDR3 region has 13 residues. V lost 5 bases to trimming and J lost 8 bases, with 15 bases between them. Germline V gives CDR1 SNHLY, CDR2 FYNNEI. The CDR3: CASSKGRDDGYTF. Written as DNA, the CDR3 is TGTGCCAGCAGTAAGGGCAGGGACGACGGCTACACCTTC.

This clone appeared once. The CDR3 DNA follows: TGCAGTGCTGTACTAGGCGAGCAGTACTTC. Translated, it gives CSAVLGEQYF. The chain couples TRBV20-1 to TRBJ2-7; weak D call: TRBD2 (5 bases). V gave up 5 bases and J gave up 6 bases, with 8 bases separating them. The V gene's germline CDR1 is DFQATT and CDR2 SNEGSKA (reference sequence). This CDR3 is 10 amino acids long.

CDR3 amino acids: CASGLNTEAFF. The CDR3 DNA sequence: TGTGCCAGCGGACTGAACACTGAAGCTTTCTTT. The rearrangement uses TRBV5-6 and TRBJ1-1, with D uncertain. V gave up 7 bases and J gave up 0 bases, with 4 bases separating them. The CDR3 is 11 amino acids. Germline V gene lookup returns CDR1 SGHDT and CDR2 YYEEEE.

The chain has TRBV6-1 and TRBJ1-2, with D unresolved. The germline V gene has CDR1 MNHNS and CDR2 SASEGT. V shed 2 bases and J shed 7 bases, with 8 bases lying between them. The CDR3 runs to 12 residues. Written as DNA, the CDR3 is TGTGCCAGCAGTGAACCCCCCAGTGGCTACACCTTC. This codes for CASSEPPSGYTF.

CDR3 DNA sequence: TGTGCCAGCAGCTCCGGGACGGCCGAAGCTTTCTTT. Protein: CASSSGTAEAFF. The chain joins TRBV5-6 to TRBJ1-1, with a tentative D call TRBD1 (5 bases). Germline V lookup: CDR1 SGHDT, CDR2 YYEEEE. This CDR3 has 12 residues. Trimming took off 3 bases at V and 8 bases at J, with 11 bases between the two ends.